Following are 14 T cell receptor beta chains from one sample sequenced in a study of cytomegalovirus exposure and HLA in healthy donors. The PCR used 60 Vbeta and 13 Jbeta primers. Assay used: immunoSEQ multiplex PCR; TCRdb lists only in-frame clones, some missing. The sample consists of 95,000 to 150,000 clones, 80% to 90% of them appearing once. The sample consisted of PBMCs. The origin of the receptors is a man in his forties in good health and CMV-seronegative.

There are a few counts of this clone. The chain is built from TRBV21-1 and TRBJ2-1; the table's D call TRBD2 went unverified against the DNA. TRBV21-1 is a listed pseudogene. The CDR3 is made up of 16 amino acids. The CDR3 spells CASGGRGGASYNEQFF. DNA for the CDR3: TGTGCCAGCGGGGGTCGTGGGGGGGCCTCCTACAATGAGCAGTTCTTC.

The J gene is TRBJ1-3, the V gene TRBV5-8; 7 bases align to TRBD1. Looked up from germline, CDR1 is SGHTS and CDR2 is YDEGEE. The CDR3 sequence is 16 residues long. The V gene end was trimmed by 0 bases and the J gene end by 4 bases; junction bases not matched to a gene: 7. In nucleotides, the CDR3 is TGTGCCAGCAGCTTGGTAACAGGGGCTGGGGGAAACACCATATATTTT. Its protein is CASSLVTGAGGNTIYF.

The chain joins TRBV6-5 to TRBJ1-3; D call uncertain. Trimming cost V 7 bases and J 11 bases, with 12 bases left between them. Germline V gene lookup returns CDR1 MNHEY and CDR2 SVGAGI. The CDR3 spans 11 residues. CDR3 region: CASIETSAIYF. The CDR3 DNA sequence: TGTGCCAGCATCGAGACTTCGGCCATATATTTT.

The chain has TRBV6-6 and TRBJ2-5; 7 nucleotides align to TRBD1. The germline V gene encodes CDR1 MNHNY and CDR2 SVGAGI (reference sequence). There are 13 residues in the CDR3. With 6 bases clipped from V and 3 bases from J, the junction kept 4 bases outside the gene matches. The CDR3 DNA is TGTGCCAGCAGAGACGGGACAGAAGAGACCCAGTACTTC. Its translation: CASRDGTEETQYF.

The CDR3 DNA reads TGTGCCAGTAGCCCTATAGGGGTAGAGACCCAGTACTTC. It codes for CASSPIGVETQYF. The chain joins TRBV19 to TRBJ2-5; D possibly corresponds to TRBD1 (5 bases). With 6 bases removed from V and 4 bases from J, the gap between germline ends came to 12 bases. The CDR3 is made up of 13 amino acids. In germline, CDR1 is LNHDA, CDR2 SQIVND (reference sequence).

This clone was recorded only once. The chain uses TRBV6-5 and TRBJ2-7, with D uncertain. The CDR3 spans 11 residues. The V and J ends lost 5 bases and 3 bases respectively, with 5 bases between them. Germline lookup yields CDR1 MNHEY and CDR2 SVGAGI. CDR3 sequence (DNA): TGTGCCAGCAGTAGCGACTACGAGCAGTACTTC. Translating it yields CASSSDYEQYF.

This chain connects TRBV28 to TRBJ2-7; the match to TRBD2 covers 8 bases. The CDR3 consists of 15 residues. The germline CDR1 and CDR2 sequences are MDHEN and SYDVKM. Trimming at V came to 2 bases and at J to 2 bases, leaving 5 bases not matched to a gene. This chain's CDR3 is CASSLVSGSPYEQYF. The CDR3 nucleotides are TGTGCCAGCAGTTTAGTCAGCGGGAGCCCCTACGAGCAGTACTTC.

This chain uses TRBV9 with TRBJ2-3; perhaps TRBD2 as D (5 bases). CDR1 is SGDLS and CDR2 is YYNGEE in the germline V gene. Trimming stripped 2 bases from V and 0 bases from J, with 10 bases between. The CDR3 has 15 amino acids. CDR3 sequence: CASSVRGLSTDTQYF. In DNA form, the CDR3 reads TGTGCCAGCAGCGTGAGAGGGCTCAGCACAGATACGCAGTATTTT. The full variable domain, with the rest looked up from reference TRBV9 and TRBJ2-3, is DSGVTQTPKHLITATGQRVTLRCSPRSGDLSVYWYQQSLDQGLQFLIQYYNGEERAKGNILERFSAQQFPDLHSELNLSSLELGDSALYFCASSVRGLSTDTQYFGPGTRLTVL.

V usage is TRBV28 and J usage is TRBJ1-5; 7 bases map to TRBD1. V lost 7 bases and J lost 11; bases outside the gene matches: 14. Germline V gene sequence: CDR1 MDHEN, CDR2 SYDVKM. This CDR3 is 14 amino acids long. The DNA of the CDR3 is TGTGCCAGCATCCCGAGGACAGGCCTCCTCTCCCAGCATTTT. It yields the protein CASIPRTGLLSQHF.

This clone was seen only once. V and J are TRBV6-1 and TRBJ2-1, with unresolved D. Per the germline V gene, CDR1 is MNHNS and CDR2 is SASEGT. CDR3 length: 12 residues. V dropped 10 bases and J dropped 4 bases, with 11 bases sitting between them. DNA for the CDR3: TGTGCCACCGCTATCCCTTACAATGAGCAGTTCTTC. Protein product: CATAIPYNEQFF.

The chain joins TRBV7-8 to TRBJ1-4, with TRBD1 matching over 9 bases. Per the germline V gene, CDR1 is SGHVS and CDR2 is FQNEAQ. Losses at the gene ends were 4 bases for V and 10 bases for J; bases not matched to a gene: 13. The CDR3 has 16 amino acids. The CDR3 DNA reads TGTGCCAGCAGCTGGATAACAGGGGGCCCAATAGGAAAACTGTTTTTT. Protein sequence: CASSWITGGPIGKLFF.

This clone was seen a few times. This sequence joins TRBV29-1 and TRBJ1-5, with D maybe TRBD1 (6 bases). Germline V CDR1 and CDR2: SQVTM, ANQGSEA. Trimming stripped 6 bases from V and 3 bases from J, with 12 bases between. CDR3 length equals 13 residues. CDR3 protein: CSVATGLNQPQHF. The CDR3 nucleotides read TGCAGCGTAGCCACAGGGCTCAATCAGCCCCAGCATTTT. The full variable domain, rest sourced from reference TRBV29-1 and TRBJ1-5, is SAVISQKPSRDICQRGTSLTIQCQVDSQVTMMFWYRQQPGQSLTLIATANQGSEATYESGFVIDKFPISRPNLTFSTLTVSNMSPEDSSIYLCSVATGLNQPQHFGDGTRLSIL.

Only a few counts were recorded for this clone. The gene calls are TRBV14 and TRBJ1-1; the D gene is possibly TRBD1 (5 bases). Germline loops: CDR1 SGHDN, CDR2 FVKESK. Trimming left V 3 bases short and J 4 bases short, with 12 bases between. The CDR3 extends over 14 amino acids. CDR3 in DNA: TGTGCCAGCAGCCAGCGGGGCCTCGGCACTGAAGCTTTCTTT. Its translation is CASSQRGLGTEAFF.

The J gene is TRBJ1-5, the V gene TRBV10-2; TRBD1 matches 11 bases. After removal of 4 bases from V and 5 bases from J, the junction contained 7 bases not matched to a gene. From germline, CDR1 is WSHSY and CDR2 SAAADI. This CDR3 has 16 residues. The CDR3 is CASSVGQGGMHQPQHF. The CDR3 DNA sequence: TGCGCCAGCAGTGTGGGACAGGGGGGGATGCATCAGCCCCAGCATTTT.